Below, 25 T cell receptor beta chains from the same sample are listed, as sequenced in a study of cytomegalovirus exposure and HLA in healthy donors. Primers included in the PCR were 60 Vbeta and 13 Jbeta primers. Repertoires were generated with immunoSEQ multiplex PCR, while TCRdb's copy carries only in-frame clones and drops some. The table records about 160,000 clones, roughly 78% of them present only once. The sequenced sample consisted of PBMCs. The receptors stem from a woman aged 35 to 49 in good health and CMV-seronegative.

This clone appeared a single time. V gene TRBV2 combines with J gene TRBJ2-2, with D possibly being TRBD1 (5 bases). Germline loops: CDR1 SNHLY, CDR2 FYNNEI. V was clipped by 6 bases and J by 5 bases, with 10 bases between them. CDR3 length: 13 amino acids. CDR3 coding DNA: TGTGCCAGCAGGGTAGGGGTAACCGGGGAGCTGTTTTTT. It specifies CASRVGVTGELFF.

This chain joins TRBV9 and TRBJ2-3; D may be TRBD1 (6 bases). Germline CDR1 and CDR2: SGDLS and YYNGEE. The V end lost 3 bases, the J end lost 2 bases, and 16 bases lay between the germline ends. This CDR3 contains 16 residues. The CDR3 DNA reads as TGTGCCAGCAGCGCCCGACAGGTTTTGACCACAGATACGCAGTATTTT. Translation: CASSARQVLTTDTQYF.

DNA for the CDR3: TGTGCCAGCAGTTTATGGTGGAGGGCCTACGAGCAGTACTTC. Amino acids: CASSLWWRAYEQYF. The chain combines TRBV28 with TRBJ2-5, with D perhaps TRBD2 (6 bases). The DNA end is more similar to TRBJ2-7, so the J call may be wrong. The germline V gene has CDR1 MDHEN and CDR2 SYDVKM. The CDR3 sequence is 14 residues long.

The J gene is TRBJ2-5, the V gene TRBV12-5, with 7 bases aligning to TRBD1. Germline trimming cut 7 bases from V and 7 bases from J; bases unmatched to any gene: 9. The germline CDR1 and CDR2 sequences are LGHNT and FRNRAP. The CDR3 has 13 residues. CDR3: CASVTGVRGTQYF. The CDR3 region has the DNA TGTGCTAGTGTTACAGGGGTCCGGGGGACCCAGTACTTC.

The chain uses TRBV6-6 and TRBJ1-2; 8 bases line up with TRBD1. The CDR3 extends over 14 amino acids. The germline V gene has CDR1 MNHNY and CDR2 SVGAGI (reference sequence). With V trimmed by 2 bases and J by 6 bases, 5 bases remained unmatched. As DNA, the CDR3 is TGTGCCAGCAGTTACAGACAGGGGAATAATGGCTACACCTTC. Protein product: CASSYRQGNNGYTF.

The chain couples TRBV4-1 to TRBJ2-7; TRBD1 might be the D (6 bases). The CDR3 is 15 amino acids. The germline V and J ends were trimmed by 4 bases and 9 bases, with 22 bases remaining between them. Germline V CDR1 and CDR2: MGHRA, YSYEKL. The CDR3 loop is CASSLRTATPAGQYF. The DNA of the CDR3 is TGCGCCAGCAGCCTAAGGACAGCTACTCCCGCGGGGCAGTACTTC.

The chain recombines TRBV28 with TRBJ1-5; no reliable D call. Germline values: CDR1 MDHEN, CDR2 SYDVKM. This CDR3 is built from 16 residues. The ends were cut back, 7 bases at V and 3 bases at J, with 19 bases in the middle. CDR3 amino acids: CASTAGSYSHNQPQHF. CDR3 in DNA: TGTGCCAGCACCGCCGGATCGTACAGCCACAATCAGCCCCAGCATTTT. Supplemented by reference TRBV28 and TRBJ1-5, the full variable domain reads DVKVTQSSRYLVKRTGEKVFLECVQDMDHENMFWYRQDPGLGLRLIYFSYDVKMKEKGDIPEGYSVSREKKERFSLILESASTNQTSMYLCASTAGSYSHNQPQHFGDGTRLSIL.

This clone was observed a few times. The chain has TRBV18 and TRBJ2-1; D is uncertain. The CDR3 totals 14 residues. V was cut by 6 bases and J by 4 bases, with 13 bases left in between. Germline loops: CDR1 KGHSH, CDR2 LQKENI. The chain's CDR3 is CASSPKPGYNEQFF. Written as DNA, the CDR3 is TGTGCCAGCTCGCCAAAGCCGGGTTACAATGAGCAGTTCTTC.

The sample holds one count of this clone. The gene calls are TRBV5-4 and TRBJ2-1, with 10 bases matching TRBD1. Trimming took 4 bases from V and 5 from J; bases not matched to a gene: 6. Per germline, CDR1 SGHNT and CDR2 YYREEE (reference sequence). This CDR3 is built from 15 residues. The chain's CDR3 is CASSRGGTGDNEQFF. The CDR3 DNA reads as TGTGCCAGCAGCCGTGGAGGGACAGGGGACAATGAGCAGTTCTTC. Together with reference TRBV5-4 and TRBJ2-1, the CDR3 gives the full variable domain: ETGVTQSPTHLIKTRGQQVTLRCSSQSGHNTVSWYQQALGQGPQFIFQYYREEENGRGNFPPRFSGLQFPNYSSELNVNALELDDSALYLCASSRGGTGDNEQFFGPGTRLTVL.

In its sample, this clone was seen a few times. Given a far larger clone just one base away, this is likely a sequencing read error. CDR3 sequence (DNA): TGCGCCAGCAGCTCCCACAGGGGGCAGTGGCGGCAGTACTTC. Translation gives CASSSHRGQWRQYF. This chain connects TRBV5-1 to TRBJ2-7; 9 bases align to TRBD1. After removal of 3 bases from V and 9 bases from J, the junction contained 10 bases not matched to a gene. CDR3 length equals 14 residues. Germline loops: CDR1 SGHRS, CDR2 YFSETQ.

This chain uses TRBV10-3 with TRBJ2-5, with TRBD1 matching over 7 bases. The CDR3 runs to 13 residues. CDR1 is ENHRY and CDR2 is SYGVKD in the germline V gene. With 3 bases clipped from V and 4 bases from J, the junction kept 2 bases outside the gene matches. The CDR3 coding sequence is TGTGCCATCAGTGAACAGGGGCTAGAGACCCAGTACTTC. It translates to CAISEQGLETQYF.

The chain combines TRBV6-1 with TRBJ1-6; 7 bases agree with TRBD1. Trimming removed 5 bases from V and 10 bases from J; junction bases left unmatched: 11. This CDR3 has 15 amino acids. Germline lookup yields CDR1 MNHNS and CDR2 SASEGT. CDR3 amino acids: CASSSLTGFGSPLHF. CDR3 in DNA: TGTGCCAGCAGTTCCCTGACAGGGTTCGGCTCACCCCTCCACTTT.

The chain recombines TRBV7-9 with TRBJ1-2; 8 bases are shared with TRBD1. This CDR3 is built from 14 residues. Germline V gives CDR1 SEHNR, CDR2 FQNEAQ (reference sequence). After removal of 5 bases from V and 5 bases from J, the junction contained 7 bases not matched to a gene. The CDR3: CASSRQGQGYGYTF. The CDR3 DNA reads TGTGCCAGCAGCCGACAGGGGCAAGGATATGGCTACACCTTC.

For the CDR3, the DNA is TGTGCCAGCAGCAATAACAGGGCAGCTTTCTTT. Its translation: CASSNNRAAFF. The chain carries TRBV5-5 and TRBJ1-1; a possible D gene is TRBD1 (6 bases). Looked up from germline, CDR1 is SGHKS and CDR2 is YYEKEE (reference sequence). This CDR3 has 11 amino acids. Trimming removed 4 bases at V and 10 bases at J, with 11 bases between.

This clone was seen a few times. CDR3 coding DNA: TGTGCCAGCATAAGGGGGCGGGGAAGGAGCAATCAGCCCCAGCATTTT. This encodes CASIRGRGRSNQPQHF. This chain connects TRBV7-8 to TRBJ1-5, with TRBD1 matching 7 bases. V lost 7 bases, J lost 1 base, and 10 bases stayed unmatched. The CDR3 sequence is 16 residues long. Germline CDR1 is SGHVS and CDR2 is FQNEAQ.

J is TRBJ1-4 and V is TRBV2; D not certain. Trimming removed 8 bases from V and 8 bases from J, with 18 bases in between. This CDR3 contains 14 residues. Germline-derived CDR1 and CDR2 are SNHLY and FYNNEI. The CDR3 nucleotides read TGTGCCAGCCAACACGACAAAATTAGGGAAAAACTGTTTTTT. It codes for CASQHDKIREKLFF.

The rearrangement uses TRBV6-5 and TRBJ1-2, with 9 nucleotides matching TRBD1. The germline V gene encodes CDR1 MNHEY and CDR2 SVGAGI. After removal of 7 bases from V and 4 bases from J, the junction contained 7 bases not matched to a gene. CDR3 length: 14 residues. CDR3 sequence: CASKIGQGLYGYTF. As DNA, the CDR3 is TGTGCCAGCAAGATAGGACAGGGGCTCTATGGCTACACCTTC.

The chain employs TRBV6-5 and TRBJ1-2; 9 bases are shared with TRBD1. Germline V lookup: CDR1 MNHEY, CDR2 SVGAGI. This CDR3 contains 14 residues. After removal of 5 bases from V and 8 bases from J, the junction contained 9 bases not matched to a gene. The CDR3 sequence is CASSLRDRVYGYTF. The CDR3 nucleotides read TGTGCCAGCAGTCTACGGGACAGGGTGTACGGCTACACCTTC.

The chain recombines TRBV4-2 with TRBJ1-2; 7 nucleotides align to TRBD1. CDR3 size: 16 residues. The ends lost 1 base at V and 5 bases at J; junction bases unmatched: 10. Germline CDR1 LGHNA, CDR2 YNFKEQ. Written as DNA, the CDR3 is TGTGCCAGCAGCCAAGCCACCTCCGGGACAGCGTATGGCTACACCTTC. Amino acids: CASSQATSGTAYGYTF.

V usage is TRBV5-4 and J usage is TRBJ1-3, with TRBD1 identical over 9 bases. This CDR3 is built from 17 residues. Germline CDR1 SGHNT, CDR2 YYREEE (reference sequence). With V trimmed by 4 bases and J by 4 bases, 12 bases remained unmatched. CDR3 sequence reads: CASSPSPGTGSGNTIYF. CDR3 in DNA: TGTGCCAGCAGCCCGAGTCCCGGGACAGGGAGCGGAAACACCATATATTTT.

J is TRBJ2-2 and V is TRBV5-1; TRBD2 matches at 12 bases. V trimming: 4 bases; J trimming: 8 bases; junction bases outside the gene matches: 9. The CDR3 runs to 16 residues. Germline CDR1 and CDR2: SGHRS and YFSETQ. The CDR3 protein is CASSLSSGGAQGELFF. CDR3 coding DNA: TGCGCCAGCAGCCTGTCTAGCGGGGGGGCCCAAGGGGAGCTGTTTTTT.

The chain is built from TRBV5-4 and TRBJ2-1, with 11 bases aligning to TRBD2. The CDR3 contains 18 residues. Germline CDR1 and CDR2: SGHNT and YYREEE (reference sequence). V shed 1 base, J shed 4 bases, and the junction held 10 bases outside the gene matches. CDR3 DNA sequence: TGTGCCAGCAGCTTGTTAGCGGGGGGGTCTTCCATTTACAATGAGCAGTTCTTC. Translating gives CASSLLAGGSSIYNEQFF.

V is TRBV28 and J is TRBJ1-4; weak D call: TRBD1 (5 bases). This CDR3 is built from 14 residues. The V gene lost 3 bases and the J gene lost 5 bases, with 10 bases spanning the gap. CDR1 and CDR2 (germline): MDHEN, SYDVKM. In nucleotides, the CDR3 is TGTGCCAGCAGTTTGGCAGGGAACAATGAAAAACTGTTTTTT. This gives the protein CASSLAGNNEKLFF.

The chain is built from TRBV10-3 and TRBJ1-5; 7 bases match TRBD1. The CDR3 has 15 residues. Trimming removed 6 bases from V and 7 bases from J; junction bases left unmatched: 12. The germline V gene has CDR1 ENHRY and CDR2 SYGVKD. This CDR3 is CAISRGTVPGQPQHF. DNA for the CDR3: TGTGCCATCAGCCGCGGGACAGTACCTGGACAGCCCCAGCATTTT.

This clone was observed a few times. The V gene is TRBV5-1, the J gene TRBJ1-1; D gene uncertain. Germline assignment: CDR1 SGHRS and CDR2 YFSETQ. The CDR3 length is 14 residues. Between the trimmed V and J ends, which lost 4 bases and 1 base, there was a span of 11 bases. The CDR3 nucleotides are TGCGCCAGCAGCCTCCAGACGGGGAACACTGAAGCTTTCTTT. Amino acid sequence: CASSLQTGNTEAFF.